Below, 32 T cell receptor beta chains from the same sample are listed, as sequenced in a study of human T cells and chemical hapten exposure. Each CDR3 protein is one row after TCRdb ran MiXCR on the RACE reads. The sample holds fewer than 350,000 distinct CDR3 sequences, about 7.7% seen once. Described time point: pre-sensitization, week 0. Described treatment: therapeutic diphenylcyclopropenone sensitization with weekly scalp DPC. The material sequenced was whole blood, taken in connection with sensitization to the hapten diphenylcyclopropenone (DPC). These receptors all stem from a man younger than 30 with alopecia areata. Some clones in this sample may be carry-over from other donors' samples.

A few counts support this clonotype. This chain joins TRBV7-9 and TRBJ1-6; D unclear. Deletions cut 5 bases from V and 5 bases from J, with 10 bases between. Germline V gene lookup returns CDR1 SEHNR and CDR2 FQNEAQ (reference sequence). The CDR3 totals 14 residues. The CDR3 spells CASSPEGNNSPLHF. The CDR3, as DNA: TGTGCCAGCAGCCCAGAGGGAAATAATTCACCCCTCCACTTT.

This clonotype came up a few times. This chain joins TRBV12-3 or TRBV12-4 and TRBJ2-2, with TRBD1 matching 8 bases. The CDR3 has 14 residues. Trimming took 9 bases from V and 3 from J; bases not matched to a gene: 6. The CDR3 protein is CASWTGRDTGELFF. CDR3 coding DNA: TGTGCCAGTTGGACAGGGCGAGACACCGGGGAGCTGTTTTTT.

This clonotype has ten or more counts. The chain is built from TRBV21-1 and TRBJ1-2. TRBV21-1 is a pseudogene locus. CDR3 length: 16 residues. The CDR3 DNA sequence: TGTGCCAGCAGCAAAGCGAAGAGACATTCTAACTATGGCTACACCTTC. It is translated as CASSKAKRHSNYGYTF.

This clonotype was observed a few times. The chain recombines TRBV24-1 with TRBJ2-3; D is possibly TRBD1 (6 bases). The length of the CDR3 is 15 residues. Trimming took 6 bases from V and 6 from J, leaving 18 bases between them. Germline CDR1 KGHDR, CDR2 SFDVKD. CDR3 in DNA: TGTGCCACCAGTTTACAGGGATCCCCCGAGGATACGCAGTATTTT. Protein: CATSLQGSPEDTQYF.

A few counts support this clonotype. This rearrangement joins TRBV6-5 to TRBJ2-7; TRBD2 is a possible D gene (6 bases). The CDR3 consists of 15 residues. Germline V gene data show CDR1 as MNHEY and CDR2 as SVGAGI. V was pared by 4 bases and J by 0 bases, with 13 bases between. The CDR3 nucleotides are TGTGCCAGCAGTTTGTTAGGAGGGCACTCCTACGAGCAGTACTTC. This translates into CASSLLGGHSYEQYF.

This clonotype was recorded many times. The V gene is TRBV12-3 or TRBV12-4, the J gene TRBJ1-2, with TRBD1 identical over 7 bases. The CDR3 is 13 residues long. J lost 4 bases, V lost 3 bases, and 2 bases had no gene match. The CDR3 bases are TGTGCCAGCAGTTTCCCAGGGGGCTATGGCTACACCTTC. Translated, it gives CASSFPGGYGYTF.

This clonotype was detected only a few times. V and J are TRBV6-2 or TRBV6-3 and TRBJ1-4; 7 positions match TRBD1. From germline, CDR1 is MNHEY and CDR2 SVGEGT. The CDR3 contains 17 residues. The ends lost 5 bases at V and 2 bases at J; junction bases unmatched: 11. The CDR3 DNA follows: TGTGCCAGCAGTCCACAAGACAGGGCCTGGACTAATGAAAAACTGTTTTTT. Translated, it gives CASSPQDRAWTNEKLFF.

Turning to this clonotype: This could be a read error, since a much larger clone is one nucleotide away. The V and J genes are TRBV7-2 and TRBJ1-1, with D perhaps TRBD1 (6 bases). Trimming took 5 bases from V and 2 from J, leaving 12 bases between them. Germline V gene sequence: CDR1 SGHTA, CDR2 FQGNSA. The CDR3 spans 14 residues. The CDR3 DNA is TGTGCCAGCAGCAAGGGGGGTCGCAACACTGAAGCTTTCTTT. Protein: CASSKGGRNTEAFF.

The chain combines TRBV27 with TRBJ2-7; D gene ambiguous. Trimming stripped 7 bases from V and 0 bases from J, with 13 bases between. The V gene's germline CDR1 is MNHEY and CDR2 SMNVEV (reference sequence). The CDR3 has 14 residues. The DNA for the CDR3 is TGTGCCAGCAATCGGGCAGAAAGCTCCTACGAGCAGTACGTC. It translates to CASNRAESSYEQYV.

The chain uses TRBV13 and TRBJ1-4; D call uncertain. Germline V CDR1 and CDR2: PRHDT, FYEKMQ (reference sequence). The V end was cut by 6 bases, the J end by 0 bases, with 5 bases between. This CDR3 region has 13 residues. The CDR3 DNA reads TGTGCCAGCAGGAAAACAACTAATGAAAAACTGTTTTTT. This gives the protein CASRKTTNEKLFF.

V usage is TRBV3-1 and J usage is TRBJ1-2; 8 nucleotides align to TRBD1. CDR1 is LGHDT and CDR2 is YNNKEL in the germline V gene (reference sequence). This CDR3 comprises 14 residues. With 4 bases clipped from V and 6 bases from J, the junction kept 7 bases outside the gene matches. The DNA for the CDR3 is TGTGCCAGCAGCCGAGGGACAGGAGGGGATGGCTACACCTTC. It encodes CASSRGTGGDGYTF.

Many counts were recorded for this clonotype. This chain connects TRBV4-2 to TRBJ1-1; TRBD1 might be the D (5 bases). The germline CDR1 and CDR2 sequences are LGHNA and YNFKEQ. This CDR3 region has 16 residues. Trimming stripped 0 bases from V and 7 bases from J, with 18 bases between. The CDR3 bases are TGTGCCAGCAGCCAAGAGGGCGCGGGCCAGAGGGGTGAAGCTTTCTTT. Translation: CASSQEGAGQRGEAFF.

This clonotype was seen only a few times. The chain recombines TRBV28 with TRBJ2-7, with D possibly matching TRBD1 (6 bases). CDR1 and CDR2 from the germline V gene are MDHEN and SYDVKM. The ends were cut back, 4 bases at V and 4 bases at J, with 14 bases in the middle. The CDR3 spans 14 residues. CDR3 sequence reads: CASSSTGGRYEQYF. The CDR3 DNA sequence: TGTGCCAGCAGTTCGACAGGCGGCCGATACGAGCAGTACTTC.

This clonotype was found many times. The chain has TRBV18 and TRBJ2-1; D is perhaps TRBD1 or TRBD2 (5 bases each). Germline V CDR1 and CDR2: KGHSH, LQKENI. Trimming took 3 bases from V and 0 from J, leaving 15 bases between them. The CDR3 runs to 17 residues. This CDR3 reads CASSPAYRGLSYNEQFF. DNA of the CDR3: TGTGCCAGCTCACCCGCGTATCGGGGCCTCTCCTACAATGAGCAGTTCTTC.

This clonotype was picked up many times. This rearrangement joins TRBV4-3 to TRBJ1-2, with no clear D. Germline V gives CDR1 LGHNA, CDR2 YSLEER. V lost 0 bases to trimming and J lost 7 bases, with 12 bases between them. The CDR3 spans 14 residues. CDR3 region: CASSQEGGNRGYTF. In nucleotides, the CDR3 is TGCGCCAGCAGCCAAGAAGGAGGGAACCGTGGCTACACCTTC.

This clonotype appeared a few times. CDR3 nucleotides: TGCAGCGTTGAGAAGGATTACGAGCAGTACGTC. It yields the protein CSVEKDYEQYV. J is TRBJ2-7 and V is TRBV29-1; D is unresolved. The germline CDR1 and CDR2 sequences are SQVTM and ANQGSEA. The CDR3 totals 11 residues. Trimming removed 3 bases from V and 4 bases from J, with 7 bases in between.

There are many counts of this clonotype. The chain joins TRBV5-5 to TRBJ2-7; D might be TRBD1 (6 bases). CDR3 length: 16 amino acids. CDR1 is SGHKS, CDR2 YYEKEE, per germline (reference sequence). The V end lost 0 bases, the J end lost 2 bases, and 15 bases lay between the germline ends. CDR3 DNA: TGTGCCAGCAGCTTGGAGCCAGGACAGACCCCCTACGAGCAGTACGTC. Its protein product is CASSLEPGQTPYEQYV.

This clonotype was found a few times. V and J are TRBV9 and TRBJ2-1; 7 bases are shared with TRBD1. Looked up from germline, CDR1 is SGDLS and CDR2 is YYNGEE. The junction had 9 bases not matched to a gene; V was cut back by 6 bases and J by 3 bases. The CDR3 length is 15 residues. CDR3 region: CASNPEGGLYNEQFF. DNA for the CDR3: TGTGCCAGCAACCCAGAAGGGGGCCTCTACAATGAGCAGTTCTTC.

The chain employs TRBV9 and TRBJ2-5, with 10 bases lining up with TRBD2. J lost 3 bases, V lost 0 bases, and 14 bases had no gene match. The V gene's germline CDR1 is SGDLS and CDR2 YYNGEE. The CDR3 has 19 amino acids. CDR3 in DNA: TGTGCCAGCAGCGTAGCTGGGTCTAGCGGGGGCCCAGGGGAAGAGACCCAGTACTTC. The encoded protein is CASSVAGSSGGPGEETQYF.

This clonotype occurred many times. The gene calls are TRBV5-6 and TRBJ1-5; D might be TRBD1 (5 bases). V lost 4 bases, J lost 7 bases, and 12 bases lay in between. The CDR3 loop spans 13 amino acids. Germline V lookup: CDR1 SGHDT, CDR2 YYEEEE. The CDR3 protein is CASSDSGSQPQHF. Written as DNA, the CDR3 is TGTGCCAGCAGCGACTCAGGGTCCCAGCCCCAGCATTTT.

This clonotype has a handful of counts. The chain combines TRBV20-1 with TRBJ1-5; 7 bases map to TRBD1. V shed 6 bases and J 5 bases; nucleotides not matched to a gene: 10. Germline values: CDR1 DFQATT, CDR2 SNEGSKA (reference sequence). The CDR3 loop spans 14 amino acids. CDR3 region: CSAYRQGVYQPQHF. CDR3 DNA sequence: TGCAGTGCGTATCGACAGGGTGTTTATCAGCCCCAGCATTTT.

The J gene is TRBJ1-5, the V gene TRBV20-1; 10 bases map to TRBD1. This CDR3 is 14 amino acids long. Per germline, CDR1 DFQATT and CDR2 SNEGSKA (reference sequence). J was trimmed by 4 bases and V by 5 bases; bases with no gene match: 5. The CDR3, as DNA: TGCAGTGCTTATTCGGACAGGGGGAATCAGCCCCAGCATTTT. The encoded protein is CSAYSDRGNQPQHF.

The rearrangement joins TRBV7-9 to TRBJ1-6, with D possibly TRBD1 on 5 matching bases. This CDR3 has 15 amino acids. V was shortened by 5 bases and J by 5 bases, with 13 bases between the two germline ends. From germline, CDR1 is SEHNR and CDR2 FQNEAQ (reference sequence). In nucleotides, the CDR3 is TGTGCCAGCAGCCCCCGACAGTGGGATAATTCACCCCTCCACTTT. Encoded protein: CASSPRQWDNSPLHF.

This clonotype was picked up many times. The J gene is TRBJ1-1, the V gene TRBV28; perhaps TRBD1 as D (5 bases). From germline, CDR1 is MDHEN and CDR2 SYDVKM. Trimming removed 7 bases from V and 0 bases from J, with 12 bases in between. The CDR3 extends over 14 amino acids. The CDR3 is CASIPPGMNTEAFF. DNA for the CDR3: TGTGCCAGCATCCCTCCAGGGATGAACACTGAAGCTTTCTTT.

This clonotype was observed a single time. The chain is built from TRBV6-2 or TRBV6-3 and TRBJ2-2; a possible D gene is TRBD2 (6 bases). This CDR3 has 18 residues. Germline V CDR1 and CDR2: MNHEY, SVGEGT. The V gene lost 0 bases and the J gene lost 2 bases, with 16 bases spanning the gap. The CDR3 DNA reads TGTGCCAGCAGTTACTCGCTTGCGGGAAAAGGAAACACCGGGGAGCTGTTTTTT. This gives the protein CASSYSLAGKGNTGELFF.

This clonotype was detected only a few times. The chain has TRBV21-1 and TRBJ1-4; the D call of TRBD1 is as the table states it, not checked on the DNA. TRBV21-1 is an annotated pseudogene. This CDR3 contains 17 residues. The CDR3: CASRHDRWGLFVEKLFF. In DNA form, the CDR3 reads TGTGCCAGCAGACACGACAGATGGGGGTTATTTGTGGAAAAACTGTTTTTT.

The chain uses TRBV9 and TRBJ2-2; D is ambiguous. The germline V gene has CDR1 SGDLS and CDR2 YYNGEE. CDR3 length: 15 residues. Between the trimmed V and J ends, which lost 0 bases and 1 base, there was a span of 7 bases. CDR3 amino acids: CASSVAKGNTGELFF. The CDR3 nucleotides read TGTGCCAGCAGCGTAGCTAAGGGGAACACCGGGGAGCTGTTTTTT. Supplemented by reference TRBV9 and TRBJ2-2, the full variable domain reads DSGVTQTPKHLITATGQRVTLRCSPRSGDLSVYWYQQSLDQGLQFLIQYYNGEERAKGNILERFSAQQFPDLHSELNLSSLELGDSALYFCASSVAKGNTGELFFGEGSRLTVL.

With regard to this clonotype: One base away lies a much larger clone, so this may be a sequencing read error. The chain joins TRBV9 to TRBJ1-1; D gene uncertain. CDR3 size: 15 residues. Germline V gene lookup returns CDR1 SGDLS and CDR2 YYNGEE. V was pared by 0 bases and J by 1 base, with 10 bases between. Here the CDR3 DNA reads TGTGCCAGCAGCGTAGCTCCGGAAAAGAACACTGAAGCTTTCTTT. Encoded protein: CASSVAPEKNTEAFF. Drawing the rest from reference TRBV9 and TRBJ1-1, the complete variable domain is DSGVTQTPKHLITATGQRVTLRCSPRSGDLSVYWYQQSLDQGLQFLIQYYNGEERAKGNILERFSAQQFPDLHSELNLSSLELGDSALYFCASSVAPEKNTEAFFGQGTRLTVV.

The chain recombines TRBV29-1 with TRBJ1-6; 7 positions agree with TRBD1. CDR3 length: 13 amino acids. Per the germline V gene, CDR1 is SQVTM and CDR2 is ANQGSEA. V was pared by 6 bases and J by 6 bases, with 5 bases of the junction left unmatched. The CDR3 is CSVAGTANSPLHF. CDR3 bases: TGCAGCGTCGCCGGGACAGCTAATTCACCCCTCCACTTT.

Ten or more counts support this clonotype. The chain uses TRBV12-3 or TRBV12-4 and TRBJ2-1; the match to TRBD1 covers 9 bases. V dropped 6 bases and J dropped 8; count of bases not matched to a gene: 5. The CDR3 extends over 13 amino acids. The CDR3 is CASSRTGDDEQFF. CDR3 DNA: TGTGCCAGCAGCCGGACAGGGGACGATGAGCAGTTCTTC.

This clonotype came up a few times. The genes are TRBV11-2 and TRBJ1-1; 9 bases align to TRBD1. Trimming removed 5 bases from V and 4 bases from J; junction bases left unmatched: 8. There are 15 residues in the CDR3. Germline V gene data show CDR1 as SGHAT and CDR2 as FQNNGV. CDR3 protein: CASSLPGQGTTEAFF. CDR3 sequence (DNA): TGTGCCAGCAGCCTCCCCGGACAGGGGACCACTGAAGCTTTCTTT.

This clonotype appeared a few times. The genes are TRBV6-1 and TRBJ2-4; 11 bases are shared with TRBD1. The J segment lost 8 bases and the V segment lost 2 bases, leaving 2 bases of the junction unmatched. The CDR3 length is 14 residues. Germline V gene lookup returns CDR1 MNHNS and CDR2 SASEGT. The chain's CDR3 is CASSETGQGDIQYF. The CDR3 DNA is TGTGCCAGCAGTGAAACGGGACAGGGGGACATTCAGTACTTC.